Below, one T cell receptor beta chain is given with its context. This clonotype has only a few counts. Its antigen is currently not known. No base quality information exists; no much larger clone differs at one position. These data originate in a study of blood T cells in healthy people across ages (dated by TCRdb to about 2015). Concerning the study at large: In model experiments, roughly one uniquely barcoded TCR beta cDNA molecule per two T cells was captured by template switching. The donors were divided into four age groups: young (average roughly 15 years), middle-aged (about 40), aged (under 70) and long-lived (roughly 88). To track age-related changes in TCR beta repertoire diversity, the study relied on deep sequencing normalized with unique cDNA molecular identifiers. For two donors (one aged 18 to 29 and one aged 80 or older), the study analyzed two additional independent replicas of 1 million unique cDNA reads from the same blood draw. To avoid experimental bias, donors of different ages were randomly spread across the sequencing lanes. Study-wide findings and limitations: Compared with the aged group, the long-lived group had more naive CD4+ T cells, fewer expanded clones and increased TCR diversity, a pattern suggesting age selection. Observed TCR beta diversity per million T cells fell roughly linearly with age, and a significant reduction was already apparent by age approximately 40. The CMV infection status of donors was not known, potentially confounding age-related changes in expanded clonotypes. Since profiling was done on bulk unsorted PBMCs, naive and antigen-experienced compartments could not be conclusively compared. The percentage of naive T cells measured by flow cytometry correlated strongly with observed TCR beta diversity. Estimates of total diversity based on one million sequenced T cells were regarded as lower bounds and as underestimates.

The donors were 40 or so Caucasian individuals from Russia, aged 6 to 90 years, who were systemically healthy. Roughly 9 milliliters of peripheral blood were drawn from each donor into EDTA-treated Vacutainer tubes. Ficoll-Paque density-gradient centrifugation was used to isolate PBMCs, with at least 7 million per sample. Trizol reagent was used to extract total RNA from PBMCs, with at least 5 micrograms per sample. For every donor, an aliquot of PBMCs went through flow cytometry to measure the percentages of naive CD45RAhigh/CD27high T cells. Libraries were constructed by 5' RACE. The reads were generated on an Illumina HiSeq 2500. A second about 7 to 11 cycle PCR used a sample-barcoded 5' primer and a J-beta primer mix. Each TCR beta cDNA molecule received a unique molecular identifier from a template-switch 5' adaptor carrying 12 random nucleotides. Each sample yielded at least 3 million CDR3-containing paired-end reads. First-strand cDNA was synthesized from all RNA with the Mint cDNA synthesis kit, primed by a TRBC-specific oligonucleotide. Following uracil-DNA glycosylase treatment, a first 18-cycle PCR with universal primers M1SS and BC2_uni_R was performed on all cDNA. In the original analysis: Each sample was normalized by randomly selecting 1 million high-quality reads, each carrying a distinct molecular identifier. Reads with shared molecular identifiers were discarded instead of being binned into consensus sequences. MiTCR, with a Q25 quality threshold and the strictest error-elimination algorithm, was used for CDR3 identification, clonotype clustering and error correction. A nonparametric unseen species model using Euler transformation provided a lower-bound estimate of total TCR beta diversity. Through fastp at Q25 and MiXCR, TCRdb rebuilt clones from the public reads, retaining in-frame beta chains. A single entry per CDR3 protein holds the most common genes and DNA from its merged rows. The V and J calls come from TCRdb's annotation, not from the publication. This sample holds over 1.5 million distinct CDR3 sequences; about 49% were observed only once. Approximately 2% of the sample is in the top ten clones.

The V and J ends are trimmed by 6 bases and 4 bases, leaving 13 bases between them. Inclusive of the bounding cysteine and phenylalanine, the CDR3 is 15 residues long. The read is trimmed to its CDR3 DNA, 45 bases read in frame from base 1. Taken from the germline V gene, the CDR1 and CDR2 loops are MNHEY and SVGAGI. The rearrangement combines TRBV6-5 with TRBJ2-6, with TRBD1 tentatively as D gene (5 bases match). The source material was blood. This TCR derives from a woman aged 40 to 55 in good health. DNA sequence: TGTGCCAGCAGGTCCACAGGAACCGGGGCCAACGTCCTGACTTTC. Its protein product is CASRSTGTGANVLTF.